Included here is one T cell receptor (beta chain) sequence, with context. These data come from a study of T cells after posttransplantation cyclophosphamide. There are 17 residues in the CDR3. CDR1 is SGHTA, CDR2 FQGNSA, per germline. Trimming at V came to 1 base and at J to 5 bases, leaving 10 bases not matched to a gene. Repertoires were generated with immunoSEQ multiplex PCR, while TCRdb's copy carries only in-frame clones and drops some. Among tens of thousands of clones listed, around 95% were seen once. The rearrangement links TRBV7-2 to TRBJ2-3, with 9 positions matching TRBD2. Sample: PBMCs. The TCR comes from a woman aged 25-40 years in good health and a related stem cell transplant donor. CDR3 nucleotide sequence: TGTGCCAGCAGCTTAGTCAATAGCGGGGGAGCTGGAGATACGCAGTATTTT. As protein: CASSLVNSGGAGDTQYF. Looking up the rest from reference TRBV7-2 and TRBJ2-3 gives the full variable domain: GAGVSQSPSNKVTEKGKDVELRCDPISGHTALYWYRQSLGQGLEFLIYFQGNSAPDKSGLPSDRFSAERTGGSVSTLTIQRTQQEDSAVYLCASSLVNSGGAGDTQYFGPGTRLTVL.